Given below is one T cell receptor beta chain in context. These data originate in a study of shared T cell receptors in the human thymus. Sequencing was performed with immunoSEQ multiplex PCR; in TCRdb, only in-frame clones are kept and a portion is missing. The table has more than 550,000 clones, approximately 83% seen once. V gave up 6 bases and J gave up 0 bases, with 15 bases separating them. This CDR3 has 16 residues. The germline V gene encodes CDR1 SNHLY and CDR2 FYNNEI. The sample was also linked to a second study, of human thymus T cells. That source reports: Donors were healthy Finnish infants having corrective surgery for congenital heart defects. Corrective heart surgery yielded the resections from which the thymus tissue came. Thymic and blood repertoires showed apparently biased V and J gene usage. Thymic TCR repertoires of unrelated people reportedly overlapped highly.

Sequencing was performed on thymocytes. V is TRBV2 and J is TRBJ1-5; D is possibly TRBD1 (5 bases). This TCR came from a girl under three years old with a congenital heart defect. The CDR3 here is CASRVSTVYSNQPQHF. CDR3 nucleotides: TGTGCCAGCAGGGTATCGACAGTTTATAGCAATCAGCCCCAGCATTTT.